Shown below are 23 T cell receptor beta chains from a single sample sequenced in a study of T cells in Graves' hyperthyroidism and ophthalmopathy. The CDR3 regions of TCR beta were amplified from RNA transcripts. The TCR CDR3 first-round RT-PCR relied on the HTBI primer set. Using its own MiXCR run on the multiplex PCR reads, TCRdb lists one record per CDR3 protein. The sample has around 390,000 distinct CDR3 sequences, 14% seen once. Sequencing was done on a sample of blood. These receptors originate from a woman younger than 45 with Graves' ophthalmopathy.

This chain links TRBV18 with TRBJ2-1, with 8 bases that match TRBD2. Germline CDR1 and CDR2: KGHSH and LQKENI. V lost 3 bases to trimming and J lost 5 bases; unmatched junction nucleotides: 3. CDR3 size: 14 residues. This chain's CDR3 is CASSPSGADNEQFF. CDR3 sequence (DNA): TGTGCCAGCTCACCTAGCGGGGCGGACAATGAGCAGTTCTTC.

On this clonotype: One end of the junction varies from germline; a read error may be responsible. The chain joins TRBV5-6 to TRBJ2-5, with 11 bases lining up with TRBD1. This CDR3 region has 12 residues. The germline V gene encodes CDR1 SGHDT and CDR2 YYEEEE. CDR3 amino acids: CASSSGTGGNDF. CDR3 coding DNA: TGTGCCAGCAGCTCCGGGACAGGGGGGAACGACTTC.

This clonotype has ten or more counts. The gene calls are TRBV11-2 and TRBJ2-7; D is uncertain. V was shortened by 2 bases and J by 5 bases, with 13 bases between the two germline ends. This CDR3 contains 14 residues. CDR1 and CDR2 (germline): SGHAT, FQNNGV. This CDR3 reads CASSLSPGLNEQYF. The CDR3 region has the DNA TGTGCCAGCAGCTTAAGCCCGGGTTTGAACGAGCAGTACTTC.

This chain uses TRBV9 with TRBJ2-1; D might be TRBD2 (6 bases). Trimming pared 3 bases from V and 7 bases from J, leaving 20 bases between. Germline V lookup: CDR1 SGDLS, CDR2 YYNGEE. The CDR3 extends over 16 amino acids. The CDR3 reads CASSATLASGSNEQFF. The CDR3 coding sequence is TGTGCCAGCAGCGCAACCCTAGCGTCGGGATCGAATGAGCAGTTCTTC.

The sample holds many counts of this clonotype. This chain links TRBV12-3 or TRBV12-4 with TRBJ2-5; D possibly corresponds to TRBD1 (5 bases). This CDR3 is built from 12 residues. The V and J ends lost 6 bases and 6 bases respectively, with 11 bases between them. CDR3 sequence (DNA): TGTGCCAGCAGCCCGGACATTCAGACCCAGTACTTC. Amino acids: CASSPDIQTQYF.

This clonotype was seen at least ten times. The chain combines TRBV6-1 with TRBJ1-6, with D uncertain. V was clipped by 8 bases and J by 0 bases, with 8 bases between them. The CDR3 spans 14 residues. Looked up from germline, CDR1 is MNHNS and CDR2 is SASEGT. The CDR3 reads CASVASSYNSPLHF. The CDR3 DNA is TGTGCCAGCGTCGCGAGCTCCTATAATTCACCCCTCCACTTT.

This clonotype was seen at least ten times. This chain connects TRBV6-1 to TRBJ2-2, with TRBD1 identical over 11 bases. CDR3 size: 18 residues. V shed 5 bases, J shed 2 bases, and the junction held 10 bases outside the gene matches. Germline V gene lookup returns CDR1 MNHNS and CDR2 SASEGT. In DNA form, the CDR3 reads TGTGCCAGCAGTCCCCGGGACAGGGGGTTTCGTAACACCGGGGAGCTGTTTTTT. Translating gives CASSPRDRGFRNTGELFF.

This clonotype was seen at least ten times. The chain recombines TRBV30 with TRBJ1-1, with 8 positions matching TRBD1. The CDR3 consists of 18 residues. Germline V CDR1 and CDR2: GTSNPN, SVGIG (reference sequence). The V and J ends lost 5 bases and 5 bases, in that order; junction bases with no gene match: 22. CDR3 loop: CAWSSWFPGGSGKTEAFF. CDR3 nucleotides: TGTGCCTGGTCCAGCTGGTTTCCAGGGGGCTCGGGAAAAACTGAAGCTTTCTTT.

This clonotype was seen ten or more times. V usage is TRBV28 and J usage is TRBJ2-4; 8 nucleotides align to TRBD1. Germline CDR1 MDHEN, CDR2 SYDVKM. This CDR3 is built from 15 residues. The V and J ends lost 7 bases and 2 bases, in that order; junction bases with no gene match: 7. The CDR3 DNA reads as TGTGCCAGCACCCCGGGACAGGCTTCCAAAAACATTCAGTACTTC. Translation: CASTPGQASKNIQYF.

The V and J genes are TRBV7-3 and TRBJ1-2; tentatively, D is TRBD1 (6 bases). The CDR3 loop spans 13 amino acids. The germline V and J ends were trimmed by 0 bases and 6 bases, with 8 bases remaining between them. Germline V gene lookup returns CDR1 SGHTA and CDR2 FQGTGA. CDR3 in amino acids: CASSLTHRDGYTF. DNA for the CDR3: TGTGCCAGCAGCTTAACGCACAGGGATGGCTACACCTTC.

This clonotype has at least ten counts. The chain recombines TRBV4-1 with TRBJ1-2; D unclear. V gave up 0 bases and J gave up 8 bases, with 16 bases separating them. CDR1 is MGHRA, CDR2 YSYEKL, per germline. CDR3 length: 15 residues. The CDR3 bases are TGCGCCAGCAGCCAAGAATCCTTTCCGTTTGTGGGCTACACCTTC. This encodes CASSQESFPFVGYTF.

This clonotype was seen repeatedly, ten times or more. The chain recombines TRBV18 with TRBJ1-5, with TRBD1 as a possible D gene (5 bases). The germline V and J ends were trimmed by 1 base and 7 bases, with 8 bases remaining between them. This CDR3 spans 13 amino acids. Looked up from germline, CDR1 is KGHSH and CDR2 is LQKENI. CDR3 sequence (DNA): TGTGCCAGCTCACCACGAGAGGGGCAGCCCCAGCATTTT. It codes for CASSPREGQPQHF.

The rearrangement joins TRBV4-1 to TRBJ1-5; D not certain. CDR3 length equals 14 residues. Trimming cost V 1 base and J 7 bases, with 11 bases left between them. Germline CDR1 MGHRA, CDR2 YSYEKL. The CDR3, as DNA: TGCGCCAGCAGCCAAGCCGGCGTCCTCCAGCCCCAGCATTTT. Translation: CASSQAGVLQPQHF.

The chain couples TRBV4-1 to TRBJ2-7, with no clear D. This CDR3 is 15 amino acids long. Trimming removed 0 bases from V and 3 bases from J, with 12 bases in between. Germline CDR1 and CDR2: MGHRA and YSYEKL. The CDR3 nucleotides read TGCGCCAGCAGCCAAGACCCTGCCCTTAACTACGAGCAGTACTTC. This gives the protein CASSQDPALNYEQYF.

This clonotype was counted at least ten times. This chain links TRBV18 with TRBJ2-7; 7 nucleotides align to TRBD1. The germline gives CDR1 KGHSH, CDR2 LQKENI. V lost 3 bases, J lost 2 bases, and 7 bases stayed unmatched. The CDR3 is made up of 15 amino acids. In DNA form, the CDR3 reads TGTGCCAGCTCACCCGAGGGACAGCTCGCCTACGAGCAGTACTTC. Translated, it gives CASSPEGQLAYEQYF.

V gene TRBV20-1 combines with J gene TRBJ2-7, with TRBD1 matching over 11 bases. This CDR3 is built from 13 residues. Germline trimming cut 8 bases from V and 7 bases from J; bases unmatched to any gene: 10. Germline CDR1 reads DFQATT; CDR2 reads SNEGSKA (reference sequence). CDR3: CSSQLGTGGEQYF. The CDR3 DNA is TGCAGTTCCCAGTTAGGGACAGGGGGAGAGCAGTACTTC.

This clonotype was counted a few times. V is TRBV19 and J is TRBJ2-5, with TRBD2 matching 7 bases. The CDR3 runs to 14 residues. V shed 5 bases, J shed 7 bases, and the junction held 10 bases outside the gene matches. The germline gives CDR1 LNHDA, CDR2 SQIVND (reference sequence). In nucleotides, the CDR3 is TGTGCCAGTAGTGACCGCTCAAGGGAGGGGACCCAGTACTTC. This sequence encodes CASSDRSREGTQYF.

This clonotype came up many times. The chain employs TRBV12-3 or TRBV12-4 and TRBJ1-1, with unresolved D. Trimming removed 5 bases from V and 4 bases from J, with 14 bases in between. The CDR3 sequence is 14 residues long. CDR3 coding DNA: TGTGCCAGCAGTCTCGCGAGGACGCGCACTGAAGCTTTCTTT. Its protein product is CASSLARTRTEAFF.

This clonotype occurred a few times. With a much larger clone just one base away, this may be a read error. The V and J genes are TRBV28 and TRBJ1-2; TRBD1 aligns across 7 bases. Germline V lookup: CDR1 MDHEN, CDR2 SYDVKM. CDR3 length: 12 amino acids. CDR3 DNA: TGTGCCGGCAGTCGGGACAGTAATGGCTACACCTTC. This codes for CAGSRDSNGYTF.

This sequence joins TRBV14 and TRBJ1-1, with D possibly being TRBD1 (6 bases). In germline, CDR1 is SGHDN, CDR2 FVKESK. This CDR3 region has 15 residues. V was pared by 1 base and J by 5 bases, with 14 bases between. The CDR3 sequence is CASSQVGGGGTEAFF. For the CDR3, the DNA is TGTGCCAGCAGCCAAGTGGGGGGAGGGGGAACTGAAGCTTTCTTT.

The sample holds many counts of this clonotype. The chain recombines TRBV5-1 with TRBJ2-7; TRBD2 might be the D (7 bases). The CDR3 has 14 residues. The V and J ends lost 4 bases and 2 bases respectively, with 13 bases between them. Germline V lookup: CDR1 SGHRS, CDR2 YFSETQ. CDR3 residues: CASSETGGAYEQYF. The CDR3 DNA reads TGCGCCAGCAGCGAAACGGGGGGCGCCTACGAGCAGTACTTC.

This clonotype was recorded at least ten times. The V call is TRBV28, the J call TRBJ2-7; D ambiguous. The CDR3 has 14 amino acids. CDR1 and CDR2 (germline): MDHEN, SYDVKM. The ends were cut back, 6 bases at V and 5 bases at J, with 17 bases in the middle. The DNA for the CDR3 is TGTGCCAGCAGGGATACAGACTTCAGGCACGAGCAGTACTTC. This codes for CASRDTDFRHEQYF.

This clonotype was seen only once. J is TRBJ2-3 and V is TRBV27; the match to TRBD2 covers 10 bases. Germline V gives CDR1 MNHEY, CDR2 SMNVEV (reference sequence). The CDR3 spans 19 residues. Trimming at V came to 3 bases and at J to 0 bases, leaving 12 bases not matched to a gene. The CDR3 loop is CASSFFSILSGRSTDTQYF. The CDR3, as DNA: TGTGCCAGCAGTTTCTTTAGCATCCTTAGCGGGAGGAGCACAGATACGCAGTATTTT.